The source of this TCR beta chain is a study of T cells generated in artificial thymic organoids (dated by TCRdb to 2016 to 2017). Concerning the study at large: TCR alpha and beta CDR3 repertoires of in vitro artificial thymic organoid-derived CD8 single positive T cells were compared with thymic and peripheral blood naive CD8 T cells. The repertoire sequencing data shown were described as representative of three independent experiments.

In this sample, this clonotype turned up a few times. Its target antigen remains unknown. No base-level quality is on record; no much larger clone is a single base apart. At the junction V is shortened by 7 bases and J by 2 bases; bases outside the gene matches: 3. According to the germline V gene, CDR1 reads SQVTM and CDR2 reads ANQGSEA. The CDR3 holds 13 amino acids from the cysteine to the phenylalanine. Only the CDR3 portion is preserved as DNA: 39 bases, with reading frame beginning at the first base. What the research found in general, with its limitations: Physiological TCR clonotype diversity, comparable to that of thymic and blood naive CD8 T cells, was observed in organoid-derived CD8 single positive T cells.

TCRalpha and TCRbeta libraries were amplified in separate semi-nested PCR reactions using Advantage 2 and reverse primers located in the TRAC or TRBC constant regions. First-strand cDNA synthesis used between about 3 and 500 ng of total RNA. TCR cDNA libraries were generated by 5'-RACE using the SMARTer PCR cDNA Synthesis kit, with a poly-dT primer for first-strand synthesis. Semi-nested constant-region reverse primers carried 5-nucleotide sample-specific barcodes, and products were cleaned with the Zymo DNA Clean and Concentrator-5 kit. Up to ten barcoded samples were pooled, ligated to Illumina adaptors and sequenced as 2 x 150 bp paired-end reads on an Illumina MiSeq. Processing in the source paper ran as follows. After demultiplexing, reads were aligned using BLAT against a custom library built from IMGT containing every combination of human TRAV, TRAJ, TRBV, TRBD and TRBJ. The best BLAT hits were picked using pslCDnaFilter (-maxAligns=1, -ignoreIntrons), and custom Perl scripts were used to calculate clonotype frequencies. In TCRdb, the public reads were trimmed at Q25 with fastp and aligned with MiXCR, with productive beta chains retained. Merged by CDR3 protein, the rows form single entries marked with the most common genes and DNA. These V and J calls derive from TCRdb rather than the authors' analysis. In all, the sample holds some 5,000 distinct CDR3 sequences, and approximately 30% of those were seen once. The top ten constitute approximately 2.3% of the sample.

Non-mobilized peripheral blood was collected from healthy adult donors. Primary CD8+ T cells were enriched with magnetic beads using the Miltenyi CD8+ T cell Isolation Kit. Naive CD8 T cells from blood were sorted by FACS as CD3+TCRalphabeta+CD8+CD45RO-CCR7+ cells prior to RNA extraction. Total RNA was purified from roughly 40,000 to 200,000 sorted cells per sample with the RNeasy Micro kit, and quality checked on an Agilent RNA 6000 Nano chip. The sample consisted of naive CD8+ T cells from blood. The intended sense of this specimen's cell subset or site label: CD3+TCRalphabeta+CD8SP T cells; for blood, CD45RO-CCR7+ naive CD8+ T cells. The source is a human donor who gave cord blood stem cells for thymic organoid culture, a cardiac surgery patient who gave postnatal thymus, or a blood donor (not recorded which). The V and J segments used are TRBV29-1 and TRBJ1-5, with 9 bases in between that match TRBD1. The CDR3 corresponds to CSARTGGNQPQHF. The DNA sequence reads TGCAGCGCCCGGACAGGGGGCAATCAGCCCCAGCATTTT. With the portions outside the CDR3 filled from the reference TRBV29-1 and TRBJ1-5 genes, the complete variable region becomes SAVISQKPSRDICQRGTSLTIQCQVDSQVTMMFWYRQQPGQSLTLIATANQGSEATYESGFVIDKFPISRPNLTFSTLTVSNMSPEDSSIYLCSARTGGNQPQHFGDGTRLSIL.